These 29 T cell receptor beta chains share one sample of origin, sequenced in a study of T cells after yellow fever vaccination. Each CDR3 protein gets one entry after TCRdb re-called the 5' RACE reads with MiXCR. Of 350,000 to 450,000 distinct CDR3 sequences in the sample, 18% were seen once. The sequencing used PBMCs, collected before the yellow fever booster vaccination. These receptors were obtained from a man aged 18 to 29 who received the YFV17D yellow fever vaccine.

The chain is built from TRBV15 and TRBJ2-7, with 7 bases fitting TRBD1. The junction had 14 bases not matched to a gene; V was cut back by 3 bases and J by 3 bases. CDR1 and CDR2 from the germline V gene are LNHNV and YYDKDF (reference sequence). The CDR3 loop spans 17 amino acids. In DNA, the CDR3 is TGTGCCACCAGCAGTGACCCGTCCCGGGACAGAGGCTACGAGCAGTACTTC. Residues: CATSSDPSRDRGYEQYF.

The chain couples TRBV27 to TRBJ2-1, with D uncertain. This CDR3 is 15 amino acids long. The germline gives CDR1 MNHEY, CDR2 SMNVEV (reference sequence). The V and J ends lost 2 bases and 4 bases respectively, with 12 bases between them. CDR3 DNA sequence: TGTGCCAGCAGTTTAGCCTCAGAGGTTTACAATGAGCAGTTCTTC. Its protein is CASSLASEVYNEQFF.

The chain joins TRBV14 to TRBJ2-1; the D is unclear. From germline, CDR1 is SGHDN and CDR2 FVKESK. The CDR3 runs 16 residues. V lost 1 base and J lost 8, with 18 bases in between. CDR3 loop: CASSQVPGSAVDEQFF. CDR3 DNA sequence: TGTGCCAGCAGCCAAGTCCCCGGGTCTGCGGTCGATGAGCAGTTCTTC.

In this sample, this clonotype turned up many times. The V call is TRBV7-9, the J call TRBJ2-3; unclear D gene. The V and J ends lost 7 bases and 2 bases respectively, with 4 bases between them. The CDR3 length is 11 residues. CDR1 SEHNR and CDR2 FQNEAQ come from the germline V gene (reference sequence). The CDR3 DNA reads TGTGCCAGCACCTACACAGATACGCAGTATTTT. Translating gives CASTYTDTQYF.

This chain links TRBV11-2 with TRBJ1-1; D is ambiguous. V dropped 2 bases and J dropped 5 bases, with 12 bases sitting between them. Germline-derived CDR1 and CDR2 are SGHAT and FQNNGV. There are 14 residues in the CDR3. The CDR3, as DNA: TGTGCCAGCAGCTTAAAGCGGGATTCAACTGAAGCTTTCTTT. Amino acid sequence: CASSLKRDSTEAFF.

This clonotype was observed at least ten times. This rearrangement joins TRBV4-1 to TRBJ2-7, with D unclear. Germline lookup yields CDR1 MGHRA and CDR2 YSYEKL. The CDR3 is made up of 14 amino acids. With 3 bases removed from V and 3 bases from J, the gap between germline ends came to 12 bases. CDR3 in DNA: TGCGCCAGCAGCCAGACCTGGACGGACTACGAGCAGTACTTC. Protein product: CASSQTWTDYEQYF.

This chain connects TRBV5-5 to TRBJ2-7; 11 nucleotides agree with TRBD1. Germline trimming cut 4 bases from V and 4 bases from J; bases unmatched to any gene: 7. Germline loops: CDR1 SGHKS, CDR2 YYEKEE (reference sequence). The CDR3 has 15 amino acids. CDR3 sequence: CASSIPGTGGYEQYF. The CDR3 coding sequence is TGTGCCAGCAGCATCCCCGGGACAGGGGGTTACGAGCAGTACTTC.

The V call is TRBV28, the J call TRBJ2-2; no firm D call. Germline V gene lookup returns CDR1 MDHEN and CDR2 SYDVKM. This CDR3 has 12 amino acids. Trimming left V 3 bases short and J 8 bases short, with 7 bases between. CDR3 bases: TGTGCCAGCAGTTTTGGGTGGGGGGAGCTGTTTTTT. Translated, it gives CASSFGWGELFF.

This clonotype was detected only a few times. This chain connects TRBV12-3 or TRBV12-4 to TRBJ2-1; D possibly corresponds to TRBD1 (5 bases). Trimming cost V 6 bases and J 8 bases, with 11 bases left between them. The CDR3 spans 12 residues. The CDR3, as DNA: TGTGCCAGCAGCCCCTGGGGCGATGAGCAGTTCTTC. It encodes CASSPWGDEQFF.

This clonotype occurred once. The chain is built from TRBV25-1 and TRBJ2-5; TRBD2 aligns across 8 bases. The V segment lost 1 base and the J segment 0 bases; nucleotides outside the gene matches: 7. CDR1 MGHDK and CDR2 SYGVNS come from the germline V gene. The CDR3 is 17 amino acids. The CDR3 protein is CASSEFTGGVYQETQYF. CDR3 DNA sequence: TGTGCCAGCAGTGAATTTACGGGGGGGGTCTACCAAGAGACCCAGTACTTC.

The V and J genes are TRBV7-8 and TRBJ2-2, with 9 bases fitting TRBD2. The V gene end was trimmed by 11 bases and the J gene end by 2 bases; junction bases not matched to a gene: 6. The CDR3 is 14 amino acids. Per the germline V gene, CDR1 is SGHVS and CDR2 is FQNEAQ. The CDR3 DNA is TGTGCCTCGATAGCGGGGGCTAACACCGGGGAGCTGTTTTTT. Encoded protein: CASIAGANTGELFF. The full variable domain, rest sourced from reference TRBV7-8 and TRBJ2-2, is GAGVSQSPRYKVAKRGQDVALRCDPISGHVSLFWYQQALGQGPEFLTYFQNEAQLDKSGLPSDRFFAERPEGSVSTLKIQRTQQEDSAVYLCASIAGANTGELFFGEGSRLTVL.

This chain joins TRBV5-5 and TRBJ2-7; D unresolved. Germline CDR1 SGHKS, CDR2 YYEKEE (reference sequence). V gave up 0 bases and J gave up 6 bases, with 7 bases separating them. This CDR3 has 12 residues. The CDR3 spells CASSLGGLEQYF. For the CDR3, the DNA is TGTGCCAGCAGCTTGGGCGGCCTCGAGCAGTACTTC.

This clonotype was observed a handful of times. The gene calls are TRBV7-9 and TRBJ2-7, with D perhaps TRBD1 (6 bases). Deletions cut 1 base from V and 2 bases from J, with 12 bases between. The germline CDR1 and CDR2 sequences are SEHNR and FQNEAQ (reference sequence). The CDR3 sequence is 15 residues long. The CDR3 reads CASSLVGQPTYEQYF. The CDR3 DNA is TGTGCCAGCAGCTTAGTAGGACAGCCCACCTACGAGCAGTACTTC. The variable domain in full, with the rest retrieved from reference TRBV7-9 and TRBJ2-7, is DTGVSQNPRHKITKRGQNVTFRCDPISEHNRLYWYRQTLGQGPEFLTYFQNEAQLEKSRLLSDRFSAERPKGSFSTLEIQRTEQGDSAMYLCASSLVGQPTYEQYFGPGTRLTVT.

This clonotype was counted a few times. CDR3 nucleotides: TGTGCCAGCAGGCTCCTAAACGGGGAGCTGTTTTTT. Protein sequence: CASRLLNGELFF. V usage is TRBV28 and J usage is TRBJ2-2; D uncertain. Germline V gives CDR1 MDHEN, CDR2 SYDVKM. Between the trimmed V and J ends, which lost 6 bases and 7 bases, there was a span of 9 bases. CDR3 length equals 12 residues. Using reference TRBV28 and TRBJ2-2 for the parts outside the CDR3, the full variable domain is DVKVTQSSRYLVKRTGEKVFLECVQDMDHENMFWYRQDPGLGLRLIYFSYDVKMKEKGDIPEGYSVSREKKERFSLILESASTNQTSMYLCASRLLNGELFFGEGSRLTVL.

The chain employs TRBV7-2 and TRBJ2-7, with 7 bases fitting TRBD1. Germline V gives CDR1 SGHTA, CDR2 FQGNSA. The V segment lost 2 bases and the J segment 1 base; nucleotides outside the gene matches: 5. This CDR3 region has 15 residues. The CDR3 loop is CASSLRQGVSYEQYV. The CDR3 DNA sequence: TGTGCCAGCAGCTTACGGCAGGGGGTGTCCTACGAGCAGTACGTC.

This clonotype was seen only a few times. The chain recombines TRBV4-1 with TRBJ1-1; 7 bases are a match to TRBD1. CDR3 size: 16 residues. The V and J ends lost 0 bases and 1 base, in that order; junction bases with no gene match: 5. Germline CDR1 MGHRA, CDR2 YSYEKL. CDR3 residues: CASSQDFPGGNTEAFF. The CDR3 DNA is TGCGCCAGCAGCCAAGATTTTCCAGGGGGGAACACTGAAGCTTTCTTT.

This clonotype has just a few counts. The J gene is TRBJ2-5, the V gene TRBV18; 8 bases align to TRBD2. Germline CDR1 KGHSH, CDR2 LQKENI. After removal of 1 base from V and 0 bases from J, the junction contained 4 bases not matched to a gene. The CDR3 consists of 16 residues. As DNA, the CDR3 is TGTGCCAGCTCACCACTCAGCGGGGGTTACCAAGAGACCCAGTACTTC. It encodes CASSPLSGGYQETQYF.

This clonotype was counted only a few times. This chain uses TRBV5-5 with TRBJ1-1; weak D call: TRBD1 (5 bases). V was clipped by 4 bases and J by 1 base, with 17 bases between them. Germline V gene lookup returns CDR1 SGHKS and CDR2 YYEKEE (reference sequence). The CDR3 has 16 residues. The CDR3 here is CASSIIPSGTNTEAFF. CDR3 nucleotides: TGTGCCAGCAGCATAATCCCGTCAGGGACGAACACTGAAGCTTTCTTT.

The V and J genes are TRBV5-5 and TRBJ2-7, with D possibly being TRBD1 or TRBD2 (5 bases each). The V end was cut by 3 bases, the J end by 2 bases, with 12 bases between. Germline-derived CDR1 and CDR2 are SGHKS and YYEKEE (reference sequence). The CDR3 sequence is 14 residues long. As DNA, the CDR3 is TGTGCCAGCAGCTACCGGGACGGCACCTACGAGCAGTACGTC. This codes for CASSYRDGTYEQYV.

This clonotype has more than one count but fewer than ten. The chain links TRBV20-1 to TRBJ2-1, with 8 bases aligning to TRBD2. CDR3 length: 17 amino acids. Germline-derived CDR1 and CDR2 are DFQATT and SNEGSKA (reference sequence). V gave up 3 bases and J gave up 4 bases; unmatched junction bases: 14. CDR3 sequence: CSASAPIRGGAYNEQFF. CDR3 coding DNA: TGCAGTGCTAGTGCCCCAATCCGGGGGGGCGCGTACAATGAGCAGTTCTTC.

The V call is TRBV20-1, the J call TRBJ2-1, with TRBD2 matching over 10 bases. The length of the CDR3 is 13 residues. The trim removed 7 bases at V and 8 bases at J, leaving 8 bases unmatched. Per the germline V gene, CDR1 is DFQATT and CDR2 is SNEGSKA (reference sequence). CDR3 DNA: TGCAGTGGGGAAGCTAGCGGGGGTGATGAGCAGTTCTTC. Protein: CSGEASGGDEQFF.

This clonotype was seen a few times. The J gene is TRBJ2-5, the V gene TRBV27, with TRBD2 matching over 10 bases. This CDR3 contains 15 residues. The germline CDR1 and CDR2 sequences are MNHEY and SMNVEV (reference sequence). V was pared by 4 bases and J by 2 bases, with 4 bases of the junction left unmatched. This CDR3 is CASSSVAGGQETQYF. Written as DNA, the CDR3 is TGTGCCAGCAGTTCCGTAGCGGGGGGTCAAGAGACCCAGTACTTC.

This clonotype was detected only a few times. The chain employs TRBV9 and TRBJ2-1, with TRBD2 as a possible D gene (7 bases). Trimming shortened V by 5 bases and J by 0 bases, and 21 bases separated the two germline ends. In germline, CDR1 is SGDLS, CDR2 YYNGEE. The length of the CDR3 is 18 residues. CDR3 amino acids: CASSLGGAPRSSYNEQFF. DNA for the CDR3: TGTGCCAGCAGTCTAGGGGGGGCCCCCAGGAGCTCCTACAATGAGCAGTTCTTC.

The DNA for the CDR3 is TGTGCCATCAGTGAGTCGAGACTAGCGGTTAACAATGAGCAGTTCTTC. It encodes CAISESRLAVNNEQFF. This rearrangement joins TRBV10-3 to TRBJ2-1; TRBD2 agrees at 9 bases. V was pared by 0 bases and J by 5 bases, with 5 bases of the junction left unmatched. The CDR3 totals 16 residues. The germline V gene has CDR1 ENHRY and CDR2 SYGVKD.

This chain joins TRBV27 and TRBJ2-3, with 8 positions matching TRBD2. Germline assignment: CDR1 MNHEY and CDR2 SMNVEV (reference sequence). CDR3 length equals 15 residues. J gave up 4 bases and V 7 bases, and 10 bases lay outside the gene matches. CDR3 region: CASNLSGGIADTQYF. For the CDR3, the DNA is TGTGCCAGCAACCTCAGCGGGGGAATTGCAGATACGCAGTATTTT.

The chain carries TRBV15 and TRBJ1-1; perhaps TRBD1 as D (5 bases). There are 12 residues in the CDR3. V lost 6 bases and J lost 1, with 6 bases in between. Germline V gives CDR1 LNHNV, CDR2 YYDKDF (reference sequence). The CDR3, as DNA: TGTGCCACCAGTACAGGGAACACTGAAGCTTTCTTT. Protein: CATSTGNTEAFF.

The table lists this clonotype with a few counts. The J gene is TRBJ1-5, the V gene TRBV20-1, with a tentative D call TRBD1 (6 bases). Trimming cost V 0 bases and J 2 bases, with 17 bases left between them. This CDR3 contains 17 residues. Germline CDR1 DFQATT, CDR2 SNEGSKA (reference sequence). The CDR3 reads CSARDWSGAGGNQPQHF. The DNA of the CDR3 is TGCAGTGCTAGAGATTGGTCGGGGGCTGGCGGCAATCAGCCCCAGCATTTT.

This clonotype was recorded a few times. V and J are TRBV5-1 and TRBJ1-6; the match to TRBD1 covers 7 bases. This CDR3 is 14 amino acids long. Germline trimming cut 4 bases from V and 9 bases from J; bases unmatched to any gene: 7. The germline CDR1 and CDR2 sequences are SGHRS and YFSETQ. The CDR3 spells CASSPGTEGSPLHF. The DNA for the CDR3 is TGCGCCAGCAGCCCGGGGACAGAGGGTTCACCCCTCCACTTT.

This chain links TRBV7-2 with TRBJ2-1, with D hard to call. Trimming pared 0 bases from V and 6 bases from J, leaving 9 bases between. The CDR3 spans 14 residues. The V gene's germline CDR1 is SGHTA and CDR2 FQGNSA. The CDR3 loop reads CASSLAGSINEQFF. The DNA of the CDR3 is TGTGCCAGCAGCTTAGCCGGGTCGATCAATGAGCAGTTCTTC.